Included here is one T cell receptor (beta chain) sequence, with context. The data derive from a study of blood T cell repertoires in COVID-19. For the study at large: Samples representing acute and convalescent COVID-19 were sourced from the United States, Italy and Spain.

Unmatched junction bases numbered 3, after V lost 0 bases and J lost 3 bases. Per the germline V gene, CDR1 is SGHRS and CDR2 is YFSETQ. The CDR3 contains 17 residues. Enrolment of Seattle patients took place during active infection, and they were followed longitudinally. Clones were read by immunoSEQ multiplex PCR, and TCRdb kept only the in-frame ones, dropping some. This sample has 45,000 or so clones, with about 89% found just once. The chain couples TRBV5-1 to TRBJ2-3, with 14 bases identical to TRBD2. The sequence came from an elderly woman with COVID-19, enrolled during active disease. Sequenced: peripheral blood. CDR3 DNA: TGCGCCAGCAGCTTGGGACTAGCGGGGGGGCGTACAGATACGCAGTATTTT. Its translation: CASSLGLAGGRTDTQYF.